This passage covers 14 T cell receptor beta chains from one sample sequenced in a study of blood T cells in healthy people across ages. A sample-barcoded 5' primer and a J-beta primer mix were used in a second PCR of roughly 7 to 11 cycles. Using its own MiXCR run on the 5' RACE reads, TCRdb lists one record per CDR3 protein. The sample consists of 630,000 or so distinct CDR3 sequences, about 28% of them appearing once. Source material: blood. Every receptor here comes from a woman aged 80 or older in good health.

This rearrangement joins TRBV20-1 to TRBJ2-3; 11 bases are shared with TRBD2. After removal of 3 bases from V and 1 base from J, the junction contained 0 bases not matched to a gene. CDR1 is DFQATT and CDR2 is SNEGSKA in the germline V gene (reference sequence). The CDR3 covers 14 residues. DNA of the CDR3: TGCAGTGCTAGTAGCGGGGGGGGCACAGATACGCAGTATTTT. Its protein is CSASSGGGTDTQYF.

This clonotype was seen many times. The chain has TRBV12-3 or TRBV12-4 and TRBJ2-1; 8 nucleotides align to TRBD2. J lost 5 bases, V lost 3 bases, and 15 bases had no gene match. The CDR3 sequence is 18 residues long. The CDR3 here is CASSFEGIAGRAHNEQFF. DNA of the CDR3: TGTGCCAGCAGTTTCGAGGGGATAGCGGGGCGGGCGCACAATGAGCAGTTCTTC.

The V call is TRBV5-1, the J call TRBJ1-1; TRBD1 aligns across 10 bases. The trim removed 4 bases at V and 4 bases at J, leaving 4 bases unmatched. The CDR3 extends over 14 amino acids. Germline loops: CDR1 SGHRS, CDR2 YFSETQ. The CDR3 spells CASSGGTGVTEAFF. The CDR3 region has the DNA TGCGCCAGCAGCGGGGGGACAGGGGTCACTGAAGCTTTCTTT.

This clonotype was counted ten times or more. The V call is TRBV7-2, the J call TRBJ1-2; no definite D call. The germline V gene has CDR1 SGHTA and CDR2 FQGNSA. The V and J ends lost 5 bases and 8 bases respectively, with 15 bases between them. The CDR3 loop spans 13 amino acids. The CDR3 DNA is TGTGCCAGCAGCCCTACATTGGAGGGAGGCTACACCTTC. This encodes CASSPTLEGGYTF.

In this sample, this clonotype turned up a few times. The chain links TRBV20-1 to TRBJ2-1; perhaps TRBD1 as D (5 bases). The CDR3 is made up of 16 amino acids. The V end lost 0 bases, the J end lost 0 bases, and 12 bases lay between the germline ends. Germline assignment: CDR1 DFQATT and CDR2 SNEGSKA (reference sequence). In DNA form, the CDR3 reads TGCAGTGCTAGAGACTCGGACATCCGCTCCTACAATGAGCAGTTCTTC. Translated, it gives CSARDSDIRSYNEQFF.

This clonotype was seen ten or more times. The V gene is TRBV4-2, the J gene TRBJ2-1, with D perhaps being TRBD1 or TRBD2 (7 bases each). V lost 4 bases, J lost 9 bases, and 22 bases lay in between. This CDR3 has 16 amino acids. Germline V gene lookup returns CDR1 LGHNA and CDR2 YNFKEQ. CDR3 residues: CASSPRGEGAEAEQFF. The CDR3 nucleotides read TGTGCCAGCAGCCCCAGAGGGGAGGGGGCGGAGGCTGAGCAGTTCTTC.

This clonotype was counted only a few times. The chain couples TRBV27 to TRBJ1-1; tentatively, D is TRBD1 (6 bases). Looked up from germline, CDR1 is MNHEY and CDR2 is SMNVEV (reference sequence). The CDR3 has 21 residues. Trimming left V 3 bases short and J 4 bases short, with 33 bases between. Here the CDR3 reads CASSFSSVRSAQTGRGTEAFF. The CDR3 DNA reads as TGTGCCAGCAGTTTTTCGTCCGTGCGGTCAGCTCAAACAGGGAGGGGCACTGAAGCTTTCTTT.

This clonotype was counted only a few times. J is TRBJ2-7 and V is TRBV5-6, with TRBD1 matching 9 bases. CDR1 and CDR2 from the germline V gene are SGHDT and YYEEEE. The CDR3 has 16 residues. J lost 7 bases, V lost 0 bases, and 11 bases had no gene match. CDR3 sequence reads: CASSLVRDRDHREQYF. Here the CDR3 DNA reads TGTGCCAGCAGCTTGGTTCGGGACAGGGATCATCGGGAGCAGTACTTC. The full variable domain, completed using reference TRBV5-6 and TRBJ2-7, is DAGVTQSPTHLIKTRGQQVTLRCSPKSGHDTVSWYQQALGQGPQFIFQYYEEEERQRGNFPDRFSGHQFPNYSSELNVNALLLGDSALYLCASSLVRDRDHREQYFGPGTRLTVT.

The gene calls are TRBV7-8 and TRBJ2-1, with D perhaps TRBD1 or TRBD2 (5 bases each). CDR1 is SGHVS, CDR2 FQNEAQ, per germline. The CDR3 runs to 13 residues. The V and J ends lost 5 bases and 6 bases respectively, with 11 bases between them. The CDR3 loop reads CASSLGAGNEQFF. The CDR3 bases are TGTGCCAGCAGCCTCGGGGCCGGCAATGAGCAGTTCTTC.

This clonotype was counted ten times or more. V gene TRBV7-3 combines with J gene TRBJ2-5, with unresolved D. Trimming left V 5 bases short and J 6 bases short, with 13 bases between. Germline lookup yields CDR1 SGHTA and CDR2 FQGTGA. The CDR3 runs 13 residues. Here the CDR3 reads CASSGKARQTQYF. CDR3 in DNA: TGTGCCAGCAGCGGGAAAGCGAGACAGACCCAGTACTTC.

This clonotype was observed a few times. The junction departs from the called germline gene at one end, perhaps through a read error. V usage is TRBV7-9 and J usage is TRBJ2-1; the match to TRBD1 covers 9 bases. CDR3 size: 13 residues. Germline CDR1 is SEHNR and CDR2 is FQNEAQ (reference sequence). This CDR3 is CAGSLTGGETQFF. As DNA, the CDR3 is TGTGCCGGCAGCTTGACAGGGGGAGAGACCCAGTTCTTC.

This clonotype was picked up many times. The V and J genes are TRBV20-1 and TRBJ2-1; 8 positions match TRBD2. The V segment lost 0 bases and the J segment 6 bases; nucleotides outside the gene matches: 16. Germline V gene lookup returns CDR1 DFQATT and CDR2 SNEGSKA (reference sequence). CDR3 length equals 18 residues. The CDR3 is CSARDQKAGGRVINEQFF. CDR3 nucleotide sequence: TGCAGTGCTAGAGATCAGAAGGCGGGGGGACGGGTGATCAATGAGCAGTTCTTC.

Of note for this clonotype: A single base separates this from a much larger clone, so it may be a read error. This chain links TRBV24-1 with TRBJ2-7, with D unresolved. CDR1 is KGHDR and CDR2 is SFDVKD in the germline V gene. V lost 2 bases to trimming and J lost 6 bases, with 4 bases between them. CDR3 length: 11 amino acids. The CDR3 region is CATSDCFEQYF. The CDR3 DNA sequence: TGTGCCACCAGTGATTGTTTCGAGCAGTACTTC.

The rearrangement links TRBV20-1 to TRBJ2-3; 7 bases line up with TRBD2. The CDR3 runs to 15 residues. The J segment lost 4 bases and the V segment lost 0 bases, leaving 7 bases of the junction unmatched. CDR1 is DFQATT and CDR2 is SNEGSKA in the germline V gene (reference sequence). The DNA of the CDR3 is TGCAGTGCTAGAGAGGGTAGCGGGTCCTCAGATACGCAGTATTTT. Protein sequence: CSAREGSGSSDTQYF.